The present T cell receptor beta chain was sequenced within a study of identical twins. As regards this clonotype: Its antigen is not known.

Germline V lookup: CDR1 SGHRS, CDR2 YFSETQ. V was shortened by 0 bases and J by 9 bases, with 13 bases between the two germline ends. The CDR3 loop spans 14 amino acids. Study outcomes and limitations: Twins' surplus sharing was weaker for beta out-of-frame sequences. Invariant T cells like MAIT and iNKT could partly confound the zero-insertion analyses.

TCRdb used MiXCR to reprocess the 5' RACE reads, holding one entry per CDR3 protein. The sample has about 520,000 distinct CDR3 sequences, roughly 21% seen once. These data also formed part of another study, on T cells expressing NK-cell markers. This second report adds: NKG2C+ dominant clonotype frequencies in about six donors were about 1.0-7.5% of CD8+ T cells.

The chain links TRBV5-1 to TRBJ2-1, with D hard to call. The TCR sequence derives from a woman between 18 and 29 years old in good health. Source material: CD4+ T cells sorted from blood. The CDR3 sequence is CASSLEVFSGEQFF. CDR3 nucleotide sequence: TGCGCCAGCAGCTTGGAGGTTTTTTCCGGTGAGCAGTTCTTC.